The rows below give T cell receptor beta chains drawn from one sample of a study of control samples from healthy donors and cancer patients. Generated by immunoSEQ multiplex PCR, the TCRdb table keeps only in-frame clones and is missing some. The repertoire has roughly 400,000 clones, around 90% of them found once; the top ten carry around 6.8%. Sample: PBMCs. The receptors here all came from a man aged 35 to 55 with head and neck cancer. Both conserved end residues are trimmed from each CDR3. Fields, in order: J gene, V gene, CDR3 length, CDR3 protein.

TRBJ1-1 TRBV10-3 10 AVMTDYTEAF
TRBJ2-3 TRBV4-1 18 ASSQGDVLAVWASTDTQY
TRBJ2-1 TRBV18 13 ASSPASGNGNEQF
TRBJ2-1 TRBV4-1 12 ASSQGDAAAEQF
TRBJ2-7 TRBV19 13 ASSAGTGNSYEQY
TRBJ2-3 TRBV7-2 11 ASSLSSTDTQY
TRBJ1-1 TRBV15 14 ATSRLPGQMNTEAF
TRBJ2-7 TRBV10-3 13 AISDGAARSYEQY
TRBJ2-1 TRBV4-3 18 ASSPQVGKTGWNSYNEQF
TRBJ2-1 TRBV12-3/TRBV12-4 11 ASSWEAGGPPI
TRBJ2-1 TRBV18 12 ASSPPGGVNEQF
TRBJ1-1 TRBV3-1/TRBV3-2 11 ASSHRGGEEAF
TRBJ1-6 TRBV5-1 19 ASSSQPNTGVRGSYNSPLH
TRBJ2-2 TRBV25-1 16 ASSFIKRGELNTGELF
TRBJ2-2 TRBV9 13 ASSSTATNTGELF
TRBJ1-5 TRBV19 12 ASTKAYSNQPQH
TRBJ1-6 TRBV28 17 ASSSNRDAGLAYNSPLH
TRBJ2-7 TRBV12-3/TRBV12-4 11 ASSFGGTYEQY
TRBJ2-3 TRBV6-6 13 ASSARDVDADTQY
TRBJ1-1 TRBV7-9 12 ASSSDLTAPEAF
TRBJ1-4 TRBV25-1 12 ASSEPGANEKLF
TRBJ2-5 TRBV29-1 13 SVEDGPWSQETQY
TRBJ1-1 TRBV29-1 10 SVDEGSAEAF
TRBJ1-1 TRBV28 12 ASSLFSSSTEAF
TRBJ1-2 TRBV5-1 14 ASSSRTAGSDYGYT
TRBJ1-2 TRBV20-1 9 SALGPNGYT
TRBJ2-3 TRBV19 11 ASSAFIADTQY
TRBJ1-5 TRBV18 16 ASSLTGTGLYSNQPQH
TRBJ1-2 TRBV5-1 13 ASSPDDRGPYGYT
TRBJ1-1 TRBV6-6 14 ASSRGQGRGNTEAF
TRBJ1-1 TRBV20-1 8 SARRGDAF